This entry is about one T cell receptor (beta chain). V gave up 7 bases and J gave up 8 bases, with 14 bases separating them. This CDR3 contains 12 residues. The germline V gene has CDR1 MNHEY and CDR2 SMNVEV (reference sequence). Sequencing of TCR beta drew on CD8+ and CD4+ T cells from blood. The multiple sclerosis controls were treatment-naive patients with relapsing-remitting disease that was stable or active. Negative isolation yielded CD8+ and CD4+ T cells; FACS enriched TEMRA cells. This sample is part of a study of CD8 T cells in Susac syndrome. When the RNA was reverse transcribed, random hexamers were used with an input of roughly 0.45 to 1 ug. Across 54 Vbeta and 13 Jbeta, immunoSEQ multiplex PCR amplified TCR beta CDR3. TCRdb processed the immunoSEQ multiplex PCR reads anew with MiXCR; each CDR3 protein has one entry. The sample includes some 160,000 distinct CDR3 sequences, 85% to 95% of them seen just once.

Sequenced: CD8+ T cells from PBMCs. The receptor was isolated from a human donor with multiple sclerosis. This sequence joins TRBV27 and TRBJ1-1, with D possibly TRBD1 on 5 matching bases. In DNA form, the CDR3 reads TGTGCCAGCACGTCGGGGGTAGGCGAAGCTTTCTTT. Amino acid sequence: CASTSGVGEAFF.